This TCR beta chain was documented in a study of blood T cell repertoires in COVID-19. Whole-study context: Acute and convalescent COVID-19 samples came from the United States, Italy and Spain. PBMCs, B-cell-depleted T cells, or T cells provided the cDNA or gDNA that made up the material.

Study processing details: Researchers report that nucleated cell counts were estimated from reference gene primer amplification. Sequencing was performed with immunoSEQ multiplex PCR; in TCRdb, only in-frame clones are kept and a portion is missing. That table supplies the V and J calls and clone size; D and trimming were determined from the DNA. The sample carries around 180,000 clones, around four fifths recorded once. V was clipped by 1 base and J by 0 bases, with 9 bases between them. Per germline, CDR1 SGHVS and CDR2 FQNEAQ. CDR3 length: 16 residues. The chain employs TRBV7-8 and TRBJ2-2, with D uncertain. This sequence originates from a man aged 65 to 85 with active or convalescent COVID-19. The sample was peripheral blood. The DNA for the CDR3 is TGTGCCAGCAGCTTAGATGAGAGAACGAACACCGGGGAGCTGTTTTTT. It encodes CASSLDERTNTGELFF.